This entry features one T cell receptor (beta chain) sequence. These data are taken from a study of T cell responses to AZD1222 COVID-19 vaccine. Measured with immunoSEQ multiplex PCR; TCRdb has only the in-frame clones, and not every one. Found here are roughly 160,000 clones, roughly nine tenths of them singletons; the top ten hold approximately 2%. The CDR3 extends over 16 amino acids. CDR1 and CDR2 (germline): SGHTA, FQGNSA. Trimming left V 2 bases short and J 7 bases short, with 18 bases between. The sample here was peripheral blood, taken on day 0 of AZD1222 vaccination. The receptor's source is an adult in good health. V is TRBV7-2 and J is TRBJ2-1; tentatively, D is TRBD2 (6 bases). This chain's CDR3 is CASSLIFGSGVNEQFF. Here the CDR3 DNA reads TGTGCCAGCAGCTTAATCTTCGGCTCGGGGGTGAATGAGCAGTTCTTC. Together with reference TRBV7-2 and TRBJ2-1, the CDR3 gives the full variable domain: GAGVSQSPSNKVTEKGKDVELRCDPISGHTALYWYRQSLGQGLEFLIYFQGNSAPDKSGLPSDRFSAERTGGSVSTLTIQRTQQEDSAVYLCASSLIFGSGVNEQFFGPGTRLTVL.